These 28 T cell receptor beta chains were all obtained from the same sample, sequenced in a study of T cells in narcolepsy. Sequenced by immunoSEQ multiplex PCR; TCRdb stores in-frame clones only, minus some. Here the sample spans tens of thousands of clones, 82% being singletons. Sequenced input: CD45RA- memory CD4+ T cells from PBMCs. Receptors were obtained from a human donor with narcolepsy.

This chain's CDR3 is CASSLATSGGVDTQYF. CDR3 DNA: TGTGCCAGCAGCTTAGCGACTTCCGGGGGAGTAGATACGCAGTATTTT. V is TRBV7-2 and J is TRBJ2-3; TRBD2 is a possible D gene (6 bases). This CDR3 is built from 16 residues. Per the germline V gene, CDR1 is SGHTA and CDR2 is FQGNSA. V lost 0 bases to trimming and J lost 5 bases, with 15 bases between them.

This clone was seen more than once but under ten times. The CDR3 is CASSWSGSSYEQYF. CDR3 in DNA: TGTGCCAGCAGCTGGAGCGGGAGCTCCTACGAGCAGTACTTC. The J gene is TRBJ2-7, the V gene TRBV7-2; 8 bases fit TRBD2. After removal of 4 bases from V and 0 bases from J, the junction contained 2 bases not matched to a gene. The CDR3 is 14 amino acids. The germline V gene encodes CDR1 SGHTA and CDR2 FQGNSA.

The J gene is TRBJ1-5, the V gene TRBV6-1; D is perhaps TRBD1 (6 bases). The CDR3 length is 15 residues. Per germline, CDR1 MNHNS and CDR2 SASEGT. Trimming shortened V by 6 bases and J by 7 bases, and 19 bases separated the two germline ends. CDR3 sequence: CASSLGLRGAQPQHF. The CDR3 nucleotides read TGTGCCAGCAGCCTCGGGTTACGGGGGGCACAGCCCCAGCATTTT.

This sequence joins TRBV2 and TRBJ2-5; perhaps TRBD1 as D (5 bases). The J call is in doubt because the DNA end fits TRBJ2-7 better. Per the germline V gene, CDR1 is SNHLY and CDR2 is FYNNEI. The CDR3 totals 14 residues. This chain's CDR3 is CASSSQGFSYEQYF. CDR3 DNA sequence: TGTGCCAGCAGTTCCCAGGGATTCAGCTACGAGCAGTACTTC.

V gene TRBV11-3 combines with J gene TRBJ2-2; D gene ambiguous. This CDR3 contains 16 residues. V shed 2 bases and J shed 1 base, with 11 bases lying between them. In germline, CDR1 is SGHNT, CDR2 YENEEA. As DNA, the CDR3 is TGTGCCAGCAGCTTATACCCAGAAGGGAACACCGGGGAGCTGTTTTTT. Residues: CASSLYPEGNTGELFF. Based on the CDR3 plus reference TRBV11-3 and TRBJ2-2, the full variable domain is EAGVVQSPRYKIIEKKQPVAFWCNPISGHNTLYWYLQNLGQGPELLIRYENEEAVDDSQLPKDRFSAERLKGVDSTLKIQPAELGDSAVYLCASSLYPEGNTGELFFGEGSRLTVL.

For the CDR3, the DNA is TGTGCCAGCAGCTCCAAACTCGGAAGGGGGCTCTACAATGAGCAGTTCTTC. Protein product: CASSSKLGRGLYNEQFF. This chain joins TRBV5-4 and TRBJ2-1, with TRBD1 matching 7 bases. The germline V gene has CDR1 SGHNT and CDR2 YYREEE (reference sequence). V trimming: 3 bases; J trimming: 3 bases; junction bases outside the gene matches: 12. This CDR3 has 17 amino acids. The entire variable domain, with the rest obtained from reference TRBV5-4 and TRBJ2-1, is as follows: ETGVTQSPTHLIKTRGQQVTLRCSSQSGHNTVSWYQQALGQGPQFIFQYYREEENGRGNFPPRFSGLQFPNYSSELNVNALELDDSALYLCASSSKLGRGLYNEQFFGPGTRLTVL.

Here the CDR3 reads CASSEIARNEQFF. CDR3 nucleotide sequence: TGCGCCAGCAGTGAAATAGCTCGGAATGAGCAGTTCTTC. This rearrangement joins TRBV10-2 to TRBJ2-1; no reliable D call. The V and J ends lost 3 bases and 7 bases respectively, with 10 bases between them. Germline CDR1 WSHSY, CDR2 SAAADI. CDR3 size: 13 residues.

The CDR3 reads CASSPAGANVLYGYTF. The DNA for the CDR3 is TGTGCCAGCAGCCCGGCCGGGGCAAATGTCCTCTATGGCTACACCTTC. The V call is TRBV5-8, the J call TRBJ1-2; weak D call: TRBD1 (5 bases). There are 16 residues in the CDR3. Germline V gives CDR1 SGHTS, CDR2 YDEGEE. The germline V and J ends were trimmed by 4 bases and 4 bases, with 20 bases remaining between them.

The J gene is TRBJ1-2, the V gene TRBV19; D perhaps matches TRBD1 (5 bases). Germline V gene sequence: CDR1 LNHDA, CDR2 SQIVND (reference sequence). V lost 5 bases to trimming and J lost 3 bases, with 7 bases between them. CDR3 length: 12 residues. As DNA, the CDR3 is TGTGCCAGTAGTGTGGGACACTATGGCTACACCTTC. Translating gives CASSVGHYGYTF.

The rearrangement joins TRBV19 to TRBJ1-1; 7 positions agree with TRBD1. Germline CDR1 LNHDA, CDR2 SQIVND (reference sequence). The CDR3 spans 16 residues. Germline trimming cut 7 bases from V and 2 bases from J; bases unmatched to any gene: 13. For the CDR3, the DNA is TGTGCCAGTACCTCCTCCCAGGGACAGCCCAACACTGAAGCTTTCTTT. It codes for CASTSSQGQPNTEAFF.

The chain is built from TRBV7-8 and TRBJ2-5; 7 bases map to TRBD1. The germline V gene encodes CDR1 SGHVS and CDR2 FQNEAQ. Trimming at V came to 1 base and at J to 5 bases, leaving 4 bases not matched to a gene. The CDR3 is 14 residues long. CDR3 sequence: CASSLDRGRETQYF. The CDR3 coding sequence is TGTGCCAGCAGCTTAGACAGGGGTCGGGAGACCCAGTACTTC.

This rearrangement joins TRBV2 to TRBJ2-5; 10 bases map to TRBD2. Germline-derived CDR1 and CDR2 are SNHLY and FYNNEI. The CDR3 runs 16 residues. V was pared by 9 bases and J by 1 base, with 11 bases of the junction left unmatched. The CDR3 DNA follows: TGTGCCAGAGGACAGCGGACTAGCGGATTCCAAGAGACCCAGTACTTC. Translating gives CARGQRTSGFQETQYF.

This sequence joins TRBV5-4 and TRBJ2-7; 7 bases are a match to TRBD1. Trimming removed 2 bases from V and 3 bases from J; junction bases left unmatched: 11. The germline V gene encodes CDR1 SGHNT and CDR2 YYREEE (reference sequence). The CDR3 sequence is 16 residues long. For the CDR3, the DNA is TGTGCCAGCAGCTTATATCCGGGACAGAGGTTCTACGAGCAGTACTTC. Translation gives CASSLYPGQRFYEQYF.

Here the CDR3 reads CASAAAAGDFEAFF. DNA for the CDR3: TGCGCCAGCGCAGCGGCGGCGGGAGACTTTGAAGCTTTCTTT. V gene TRBV5-1 combines with J gene TRBJ1-1; D is unresolved. The CDR3 contains 14 residues. Per germline, CDR1 SGHRS and CDR2 YFSETQ. V was trimmed by 7 bases and J by 7 bases, leaving 20 bases between them.

The chain uses TRBV11-2 and TRBJ2-5; D is unclear. The germline V gene encodes CDR1 SGHAT and CDR2 FQNNGV. The CDR3 is 12 amino acids. V was cut by 5 bases and J by 2 bases, with 6 bases left in between. CDR3 in amino acids: CASSRAQETQYF. Here the CDR3 DNA reads TGTGCCAGCAGCCGCGCTCAAGAGACCCAGTACTTC.

The J gene is TRBJ1-4, the V gene TRBV10-3; TRBD1 might be the D (5 bases). Germline values: CDR1 ENHRY, CDR2 SYGVKD. CDR3 length: 14 residues. V lost 10 bases and J 0 bases, leaving 12 bases between the germline ends. The CDR3 is CATQGGTTNEKLFF. In nucleotides, the CDR3 is TGTGCCACCCAGGGTGGGACAACTAATGAAAAACTGTTTTTT.

V gene TRBV6-1 combines with J gene TRBJ2-5; D unclear. Germline V gives CDR1 MNHNS, CDR2 SASEGT. The CDR3 has 13 amino acids. Trimming removed 5 bases at V and 5 bases at J, with 12 bases between. CDR3 DNA sequence: TGTGCCAGCAGTCCCCGAAACGGGGAGACCCAGTACTTC. Encoded protein: CASSPRNGETQYF.

The rearrangement joins TRBV10-2 to TRBJ1-6; 8 nucleotides match TRBD1. J gave up 8 bases and V 2 bases, and 11 bases lay outside the gene matches. The V gene's germline CDR1 is WSHSY and CDR2 SAAADI. The CDR3 contains 17 residues. CDR3 in amino acids: CASSERGQGASDSPLHF. CDR3 DNA sequence: TGCGCCAGCAGTGAGAGGGGCCAGGGGGCTAGTGATTCACCCCTCCACTTT.

V is TRBV28 and J is TRBJ2-2; possibly TRBD2 for D (5 bases). This CDR3 is 16 amino acids long. V was shortened by 8 bases and J by 5 bases, with 21 bases between the two germline ends. Germline V gives CDR1 MDHEN, CDR2 SYDVKM. The CDR3 protein is CASSLRGGGRTGELFF. The CDR3 nucleotides are TGTGCCAGCTCTTTGCGAGGAGGAGGAAGAACCGGGGAGCTGTTTTTT.

The rearrangement joins TRBV7-9 to TRBJ2-2, with D maybe TRBD1 (6 bases). V was trimmed by 8 bases and J by 4 bases, leaving 17 bases between them. This CDR3 is 15 amino acids long. CDR1 is SEHNR, CDR2 FQNEAQ, per germline (reference sequence). The CDR3 coding sequence is TGTGCCAGCGGGGGACAAAGGGGGAGCACCGGGGAGCTGTTTTTT. It encodes CASGGQRGSTGELFF.

The chain employs TRBV29-1 and TRBJ2-2; TRBD1 matches 7 bases. V shed 3 bases, J shed 4 bases, and the junction held 8 bases outside the gene matches. The CDR3 extends over 15 amino acids. Germline CDR1 reads SQVTM; CDR2 reads ANQGSEA. CDR3 DNA: TGCAGCGTTGATGGACCCGGACAGGTCACCGGGGAGCTGTTTTTT. Protein sequence: CSVDGPGQVTGELFF.

The sample holds a few counts of this clone. CDR3 coding DNA: TGCGCCAGCAGCTTGGCCTATCTGAACACTGAAGCTTTCTTT. This codes for CASSLAYLNTEAFF. V is TRBV5-1 and J is TRBJ1-1; D gene unclear. The CDR3 runs 14 residues. CDR1 and CDR2 from the germline V gene are SGHRS and YFSETQ. The V end lost 0 bases, the J end lost 0 bases, and 6 bases lay between the germline ends.

Written as DNA, the CDR3 is TGTGCCAGCAGCTTAGAACGTCAGCCCCAGCATTTT. This encodes CASSLERQPQHF. This chain links TRBV7-9 with TRBJ1-5, with no clear D. The CDR3 length is 12 residues. Trimming cost V 1 base and J 6 bases, with 4 bases left between them. Germline CDR1 SEHNR, CDR2 FQNEAQ (reference sequence).

This clone was seen only a few times. V is TRBV19 and J is TRBJ1-5, with TRBD1 matching over 7 bases. The ends lost 8 bases at V and 9 bases at J; junction bases unmatched: 16. This CDR3 region has 15 residues. Germline V gives CDR1 LNHDA, CDR2 SQIVND (reference sequence). CDR3 region: CASGVTGAQGGPQHF. CDR3 DNA sequence: TGTGCCAGTGGAGTAACAGGGGCTCAGGGGGGGCCCCAGCATTTT.

The chain couples TRBV5-6 to TRBJ1-1; TRBD1 might be the D (5 bases). V dropped 6 bases and J dropped 3 bases, with 21 bases sitting between them. The CDR3 spans 16 residues. The germline gives CDR1 SGHDT, CDR2 YYEEEE. This chain's CDR3 is CASNPKKGAGHTEAFF. CDR3 DNA sequence: TGTGCCAGCAACCCGAAAAAGGGTGCGGGACACACTGAAGCTTTCTTT.

This rearrangement joins TRBV19 to TRBJ2-7; 8 bases line up with TRBD1. This CDR3 comprises 14 residues. The V segment lost 7 bases and the J segment 2 bases; nucleotides outside the gene matches: 7. The germline gives CDR1 LNHDA, CDR2 SQIVND (reference sequence). The chain's CDR3 is CASTPSRGPYEQYF. The CDR3 DNA sequence: TGTGCCAGTACCCCGTCCAGGGGGCCCTACGAGCAGTACTTC.

This clone was seen more than once but under ten times. This chain connects TRBV27 to TRBJ2-3; D is unresolved. Germline CDR1 reads MNHEY; CDR2 reads SMNVEV (reference sequence). With 5 bases removed from V and 5 bases from J, the gap between germline ends came to 11 bases. The CDR3 has 13 amino acids. For the CDR3, the DNA is TGTGCCAGCAGTACTATATACAGAGATACGCAGTATTTT. Translated, it gives CASSTIYRDTQYF.

This chain uses TRBV5-8 with TRBJ2-5; perhaps TRBD1 as D (5 bases). Trimming shortened V by 5 bases and J by 1 base, and 15 bases separated the two germline ends. The CDR3 is made up of 15 amino acids. Germline V gives CDR1 SGHTS, CDR2 YDEGEE. In DNA form, the CDR3 reads TGTGCCAGCAGATCGCGGACACCCTCCCAAGAGACCCAGTACTTC. It translates to CASRSRTPSQETQYF.